A selection of T cell receptor beta chains follows, all from one sample in a study of regulatory T cells in long-lasting Graves disease. TCRdb fed the multiplex PCR reads into MiXCR, producing one record per CDR3 protein. Among 450,000 or so distinct CDR3 sequences listed, about 20% were seen once. The starting material was peripheral blood mononuclear cells (PBMCs), obtained when the disease was refractory, from a patient treated with antithyroid drugs. The receptors shown here come from a female donor with Graves disease. The CDR3 runs from the conserved cysteine through the conserved F or W. A D gene is named only where the DNA matches it firmly. Clone size appears in some rows only: once, few, many, or a class for an expanded clone.

>TRBV11-3|TRBJ2-4|.|17|.
TGTGCCAGCAGCCGGGCCGGGGCCTATGGAGCCAAAAACATTCAGTACTTC
CASSRAGAYGAKNIQYF
>TRBV4-2|TRBJ2-2|TRBD2|19|.
TGTGCCAGCAGCCAAGAGCGGCTAGCGGGAGGGCCGAGCACCGGGGAGCTGTTTTTT
CASSQERLAGGPSTGELFF
>TRBV14|TRBJ2-5|.|15|.
TGTGCCAGCAGCCAGTCGACAGGTGTTGCAGAGACCCAGTACTTC
CASSQSTGVAETQYF
>TRBV9|TRBJ2-2|.|14|many
TGTGCCAGCAGCCCCAGGGGGAACACCGGGGAGCTGTTTTTT
CASSPRGNTGELFF
>TRBV3-1|TRBJ1-2|TRBD1|19|.
TGTGCCAGCAGCCAAGCCGCCGAGCGGACAGGAGTTGGTCGATTTGGCTACACCTTC
CASSQAAERTGVGRFGYTF
>TRBV24-1|TRBJ1-1|TRBD1|16|many
TGTGCCACCAGTGATTCCGGGACAGGGGCAGTCACTGAAGCTTTCTTT
CATSDSGTGAVTEAFF
>TRBV6-1|TRBJ2-5|.|14|many
TGTGCCAGCAGTCCTAGGGACGGGCGGGAGACCCAGTACTTC
CASSPRDGRETQYF
>TRBV2|TRBJ1-1|.|12|many
TGTGCCAGCTTAGCTGTGAACACTGAAGCTTTCTTT
CASLAVNTEAFF
>TRBV12-3/TRBV12-4|TRBJ1-5|.|14|many
TGTGCCAGCAGTTTGGGGCAGGGTAAACAGCCCCAGCATTTT
CASSLGQGKQPQHF
>TRBV29-1|TRBJ1-2|.|12|few
TGCAGCGTTGAGACACGTCTGGGCGGCTACACCTTC
CSVETRLGGYTF
>TRBV20-1|TRBJ2-5|TRBD1|15|many
TGCAGTGCTAGAGATTGGCAGGGGGCTGGAAAGACCCAGTACTTC
CSARDWQGAGKTQYF
>TRBV5-4|TRBJ1-4|.|15|few
TGTGCCAGCAGCTTGGAGGCAGCAACTAATGAAAAACTGTTTTTT
CASSLEAATNEKLFF
>TRBV28|TRBJ1-1|.|16|many
TGTGCCAGCAGTTTCCTCGGGGAAAGGTTGAACACTGAAGCTTTCTTT
CASSFLGERLNTEAFF
>TRBV7-3|TRBJ1-4|.|14|few
TGTGCCAGCAGCTTAAATTGGCGCGATGCTGAACTGTTTTTT
CASSLNWRDAELFF
>TRBV7-2|TRBJ2-7|TRBD2|18|.
TGTGCCAGCAGCCCAGGGTGGTTGGGACTAGCGGACCACCACGAGCAGTACTTC
CASSPGWLGLADHHEQYF
>TRBV4-3|TRBJ2-2|.|16|.
TGCGCCAGCAGCCAAGATCCCCCGGGGAACACCGGGGAGCTGTTTTTT
CASSQDPPGNTGELFF
>TRBV6-1|TRBJ2-5|.|11|many
TGTGCCAGCAGTCCTGAGGGGACCCAGTACTTC
CASSPEGTQYF
>TRBV14|TRBJ1-1|.|15|.
TGTGCCAGCAGCCACTCAAGCGAAGGGGGGACTGAAGCTTTCTTT
CASSHSSEGGTEAFF
>TRBV20-1|TRBJ2-7|.|15|many
TGCAGTGCTAGAGTTCGGAGCATAGGGACCTACGAGCAGTACTTC
CSARVRSIGTYEQYF
>TRBV27|TRBJ2-2|TRBD2|15|few
TGTGCCAGCAGTTTAGCGGGAGGAGGTACCGGGGAGCTGTTTTTT
CASSLAGGGTGELFF
>TRBV20-1|TRBJ1-2|.|13|many
TGCAGTGCTAGAGTAAACGGAACCTATGGCTACACCTTC
CSARVNGTYGYTF
>TRBV20-1|TRBJ1-2|TRBD1|17|.
TGCAGTGCTAGAGAGGGGCCTGGGGACAGGGTTAACTATGGCTACACCTTC
CSAREGPGDRVNYGYTF
>TRBV20-1|TRBJ1-5|.|14|.
TGCAGTGCGAGGGACCTAAGGAGAAATCAGCCCCAGCATTTT
CSARDLRRNQPQHF
>TRBV7-9|TRBJ2-5|TRBD2|16|few
TGTGCCAGCAGCCCAAAGTGGACTAGCGGGGGGGAGACCCAGTACTTC
CASSPKWTSGGETQYF
>TRBV28|TRBJ2-5|TRBD1|13|many
TGTGCCAGCAGAGCACAGGGGGGAGAGACCCAGTACTTC
CASRAQGGETQYF
>TRBV20-1|TRBJ1-1|.|14|.
TGCAGTATCCCCCCCAGGGGAGAAAACACTGAAGCTTTCTTT
CSIPPRGENTEAFF
>TRBV9|TRBJ2-7|.|15|few
TGTGCCAGCAGCGTAGAGGGGGGACAGAGGGACGAGCAGTACTTC
CASSVEGGQRDEQYF
>TRBV7-8|TRBJ2-7|TRBD1|15|many
TGTGCCAGCAGCTTACTGTTCAGGGGGCCCCACGAGCAGTACTTC
CASSLLFRGPHEQYF